A selection of T cell receptor beta chains follows, all from one sample in a study of blood T cell repertoires in COVID-19. Clones were sequenced by immunoSEQ multiplex PCR, and TCRdb holds only the in-frame ones, with some missing. The table lists about 130,000 clones, around four fifths of them singletons, with roughly 13% in the top ten. Input material: peripheral blood. These receptors were taken from a human donor in a cohort sampled during active COVID-19. The CDR3 runs from the conserved cysteine through the conserved F or W. The D gene is left open where the match is weak. Part of the rows lack a size; the others show once, few, many or a class for expanded clones.

clone size | J gene | D gene | V gene | CDR3 protein | CDR3 DNA
. | TRBJ2-1 | TRBD2 | TRBV24-1 | CATSALGGGDEQFF | TGTGCCACCAGTGCCCTAGGTGGGGGGGATGAGCAGTTCTTC
. | TRBJ1-6 | . | TRBV7-6 | CASSPSSYNSPLHF | TGTGCCAGCAGCCCCAGCTCCTATAATTCACCCCTCCACTTT
. | TRBJ1-1 | . | TRBV7-9 | CASSSDSTDITEAFF | TGTGCCAGCAGCTCAGATAGTACAGACATCACTGAAGCTTTCTTT
once | TRBJ2-1 | TRBD1 | TRBV5-1 | CASSPGQGRGNEQFF | TGCGCCAGCAGCCCGGGACAGGGACGTGGCAATGAGCAGTTCTTC
few | TRBJ1-5 | TRBD1 | TRBV18 | CASSLQGANQPQHF | TGTGCCAGCTCACTGCAGGGGGCAAATCAGCCCCAGCATTTT
once | TRBJ1-2 | . | TRBV5-4 | CASSLVQTNYGYTF | TGTGCCAGCAGCTTGGTTCAAACTAACTATGGCTACACCTTC
. | TRBJ1-4 | . | TRBV6-6 | CASSYQAEGEKLFF | TGTGCCAGCAGTTACCAAGCAGAGGGTGAAAAACTGTTTTTT
. | TRBJ1-4 | . | TRBV5-1 | CASSPGTFNNEKLFF | TGCGCCAGCAGCCCCGGGACATTCAACAATGAAAAACTGTTTTTT
. | TRBJ2-5 | . | TRBV10-3 | CAISVAEETQYF | TGTGCCATCAGCGTAGCGGAAGAGACCCAGTACTTC
. | TRBJ2-3 | . | TRBV3-1/TRBV3-2 | CASSTHGAVITDTQYF | TGTGCCAGCAGCACCCACGGAGCGGTGATCACAGATACGCAGTATTTT
. | TRBJ1-4 | TRBD1 | TRBV10-2 | CASSEARDRREKLFF | TGCGCCAGCAGTGAAGCCCGGGACAGGCGTGAAAAACTGTTTTTT
. | TRBJ1-3 | . | TRBV7-8 | CASSSGGGNTIYF | TGTGCCAGCAGCTCGGGAGGGGGGAACACCATATATTTT
. | TRBJ1-2 | . | TRBV6-5 | CASSYRGGDGYTF | TGTGCCAGCAGTTACCGGGGAGGGGATGGCTACACCTTC
. | TRBJ1-2 | . | TRBV5-4 | CASSLVAGYGYTF | TGTGCCAGCAGCTTGGTAGCGGGCTATGGCTACACCTTC
once | TRBJ1-4 | TRBD1 | TRBV6-5 | CASSYSGTGYGEKLFF | TGTGCCAGCAGTTACTCCGGGACAGGATATGGAGAAAAACTGTTTTTT
. | TRBJ2-7 | . | TRBV13 | CASSLLRDEQYF | TGTGCCAGCAGCTTACTCAGGGACGAGCAGTACTTC
. | TRBJ1-1 | . | TRBV7-9 | CASSLRAGANTEAFF | TGTGCCAGCAGCTTAAGGGCAGGGGCGAACACTGAAGCTTTCTTT
few | TRBJ2-1 | . | TRBV6-6 | CASSFLADEQFF | TGTGCCAGCAGTTTTCTAGCCGATGAGCAGTTCTTC
. | TRBJ2-3 | TRBD2 | TRBV7-8 | CASSLGGEGGTQYF | TGTGCCAGCAGCTTAGGAGGGGAGGGAGGTACGCAGTATTTT
. | TRBJ2-7 | . | TRBV4-1 | CASSQAPSSYEQYF | TGCGCCAGCAGCCAAGCCCCGAGCTCCTACGAGCAGTACTTC
. | TRBJ2-2 | TRBD1 | TRBV30 | CAWSTRQGFTGELFF | TGTGCCTGGAGTACCCGACAGGGGTTCACCGGGGAGCTGTTTTTT
. | TRBJ2-1 | . | TRBV4-2 | CASSQVGQSDRNEQFF | TGTGCCAGCAGCCAAGTGGGGCAGTCTGATAGGAATGAGCAGTTCTTC
. | TRBJ2-7 | . | TRBV7-6 | CASSLDPRVGPNQYF | TGTGCCAGCAGCTTAGACCCGCGGGTAGGGCCTAACCAGTACTTC
. | TRBJ2-2 | . | TRBV5-1 | CASSLDIGVTGELFF | TGCGCCAGCAGCTTGGACATAGGGGTCACCGGGGAGCTGTTTTTT
. | TRBJ1-1 | TRBD1 | TRBV11-2 | CASSRPTGLPEAFF | TGTGCCAGCAGCCGACCGACAGGGCTGCCTGAAGCTTTCTTT
. | TRBJ2-7 | . | TRBV3-1/TRBV3-2 | CASRGSSYEQYF | TGTGCCAGTCGGGGGAGCTCCTACGAGCAGTACTTC
. | TRBJ1-2 | . | TRBV2 | CASSHPGQNYGYTF | TGTGCCAGCAGTCACCCGGGACAAAACTATGGCTACACCTTC
. | TRBJ1-1 | TRBD1 | TRBV5-6 | CASSLVARGRPTEAFF | TGTGCCAGCAGCTTGGTGGCCAGGGGGCGGCCCACTGAAGCTTTCTTT
once | TRBJ1-5 | . | TRBV4-2 | CASSQQQGSQPQHF | TGTGCCAGCAGCCAACAACAGGGTAGCCAGCCCCAGCATTTT
once | TRBJ2-2 | . | TRBV5-1 | CASIPGTEGTGELFF | TGCGCCAGCATCCCGGGGACGGAGGGAACCGGGGAGCTGTTTTTT
. | TRBJ2-1 | TRBD2 | TRBV14 | CASSLSGGPYNEQFF | TGTGCCAGCAGCCTTAGCGGGGGCCCCTACAATGAGCAGTTCTTC
. | TRBJ1-1 | TRBD1 | TRBV11-1 | CASSQRTGHTEAFF | TGTGCCAGCAGCCAGCGGACAGGACACACTGAAGCTTTCTTT
. | TRBJ1-2 | . | TRBV20-1 | CSARIWEGYTF | TGCAGTGCTAGGATCTGGGAGGGCTACACCTTC
. | TRBJ1-4 | . | TRBV9 | CASSVGTVNNEKLFF | TGTGCCAGCAGCGTAGGGACAGTTAATAATGAAAAACTGTTTTTT
. | TRBJ1-3 | . | TRBV6-6 | CASRGQGQGDGNTIYF | TGTGCCAGCAGGGGGCAGGGGCAGGGCGATGGAAACACCATATATTTT
. | TRBJ1-3 | . | TRBV30 | CAWRARSGNTIYF | TGTGCCTGGAGGGCTAGGTCTGGAAACACCATATATTTT
. | TRBJ1-1 | TRBD1 | TRBV30 | CAWSATKTGTNTEAFF | TGTGCCTGGAGTGCTACCAAGACAGGGACGAACACTGAAGCTTTCTTT
. | TRBJ1-2 | . | TRBV10-2 | CASSDGQGPYGYTF | TGCGCCAGCAGTGATGGGCAGGGGCCCTATGGCTACACCTTC
. | TRBJ1-2 | TRBD1 | TRBV7-2 | CASSGTQGAGGYTF | TGTGCCAGCAGCGGAACACAGGGGGCGGGTGGCTACACCTTC
. | TRBJ2-2 | TRBD1 | TRBV4-1 | CASSHTGTGGPNTGELFF | TGCGCCAGCAGCCATACCGGGACAGGGGGCCCGAACACCGGGGAGCTGTTTTTT
once | TRBJ1-2 | TRBD1 | TRBV5-1 | CASSLIPGQGGGYTF | TGCGCCAGCAGCTTAATACCGGGACAGGGAGGGGGCTACACCTTC
. | TRBJ2-4 | . | TRBV7-8 | CASSLAGGVAKNIQYF | TGTGCCAGCAGCTTAGCCGGCGGGGTAGCCAAAAACATTCAGTACTTC
. | TRBJ1-4 | . | TRBV9 | CASTRDFGTEKLFF | TGTGCCAGCACCCGGGATTTCGGAACGGAAAAACTGTTTTTT
. | TRBJ2-3 | TRBD2 | TRBV10-3 | CAISDLTSGDTDTQYF | TGTGCCATCAGTGACTTGACTAGCGGGGACACAGATACGCAGTATTTT
few | TRBJ2-3 | . | TRBV5-1 | CASSVGSRGGSTDTQYF | TGCGCCAGCAGCGTAGGATCCAGGGGAGGGAGCACAGATACGCAGTATTTT
once | TRBJ1-1 | . | TRBV20-1 | CSANGLTEAFF | TGCAGTGCTAACGGTCTCACTGAAGCTTTCTTT
. | TRBJ1-1 | . | TRBV10-2 | CASSEGSSDTEAFF | TGCGCCAGCAGTGAAGGGAGTAGTGACACTGAAGCTTTCTTT
. | TRBJ1-1 | . | TRBV3-1/TRBV3-2 | CASSQGGMNTEAFF | TGTGCCAGCAGCCAGGGGGGGATGAACACTGAAGCTTTCTTT
. | TRBJ2-1 | . | TRBV11-3 | CASSPSGESYNEQFF | TGTGCCAGCAGCCCTTCAGGGGAGTCCTACAATGAGCAGTTCTTC
. | TRBJ1-6 | . | TRBV2 | CASSEGRTPNSPLHF | TGTGCCAGCAGTGAAGGGAGAACACCAAATTCACCCCTCCACTTT
. | TRBJ1-3 | . | TRBV3-1/TRBV3-2 | CASSQDPRQQGGGVSNGNTIYF | TGTGCCAGCAGCCAAGATCCCCGGCAACAGGGTGGTGGGGTAAGTAATGGAAACACCATATATTTT
. | TRBJ2-5 | . | TRBV19 | CASSIVGSRGETQYF | TGTGCCAGTAGTATAGTTGGGAGCCGCGGAGAGACCCAGTACTTC
. | TRBJ2-7 | TRBD2 | TRBV4-1 | CASSHREDHEQYF | TGCGCCAGCAGCCACCGGGAGGACCACGAGCAGTACTTC
. | TRBJ2-7 | . | TRBV4-1 | CASSQGATYEQYF | TGCGCCAGCAGCCAAGGAGCTACCTACGAGCAGTACTTC